The source of this TCR beta chain is a study of technical replicates of blood from a few donors. Germline loops: CDR1 LNHDA, CDR2 SQIVND (reference sequence). J lost 6 bases, V lost 8 bases, and 10 bases had no gene match. The CDR3 is 15 residues long. Only in-frame clones appear in the TCRdb table, and some are missing; sequencing was by immunoSEQ multiplex PCR. This table has about 83,000 clones, just over 90% appearing once. The V call is TRBV19, the J call TRBJ2-1; 10 bases are a match to TRBD2. This TCR was sampled from a human donor in good health. The sample consisted of T cells isolated from PBMCs. CDR3 residues: CASATSGVGGNEQFF. CDR3 nucleotides: TGTGCCAGTGCAACTAGCGGGGTGGGCGGCAATGAGCAGTTCTTC. The entire variable domain, with the rest obtained from reference TRBV19 and TRBJ2-1, is as follows: DGGITQSPKYLFRKEGQNVTLSCEQNLNHDAMYWYRQDPGQGLRLIYYSQIVNDFQKGDIAEGYSVSREKKESFPLTVTSAQKNPTAFYLCASATSGVGGNEQFFGPGTRLTVL.